This is a list of T cell receptor beta chains from one sample in a study of OX40 agonist ivuxolimab in advanced cancers. Sequencing was performed with immunoSEQ multiplex PCR; in TCRdb, only in-frame clones are kept and a portion is missing. The sample comprises about 18,000 clones, around 70% of which are singletons, and about 21% rests with the top ten. Sample: CD4+ or CD8+ T cells sorted from blood, taken in a trial of the OX40 agonist ivuxolimab. The source of these receptors is an adult with an advanced solid tumor such as melanoma, head and neck, liver or kidney cancer. Each CDR3 is given with its conserved first and last residue. The D gene is left open where the match is weak. Clone size is stated in some rows and not others, as once, few, many or a class when expanded.

>-|11|medium-sized|TRBV7-9|TRBJ2-5
TGTGCCAGCAGTCTAGTCGAGACCCAGTACTTC
CASSLVETQYF
>-|16|-|TRBV2|TRBJ1-2
TGTGCCAGCAGTGAAGTCCCCAGGGACGAATTCTATGGCTACACCTTC
CASSEVPRDEFYGYTF
>-|12|-|TRBV28|TRBJ1-2
TGTGCCAGCAGTTTTTTTCAGTATGGCTACACCTTC
CASSFFQYGYTF
>-|14|-|TRBV30|TRBJ2-7
TGTGCCTGGACTCCCCTGTTAGGAGCTAGCGAGCAGTACTTC
CAWTPLLGASEQYF
>-|16|-|TRBV27|TRBJ2-7
TGTGCCAGCAGTTTATCGGCAGGGTCAGGCCATTACGAGCAGTACTTC
CASSLSAGSGHYEQYF
>-|13|few|TRBV10-3|TRBJ2-2
TGTGCCATCAGACCTAGCCCCTCCGGGGAGCTGTTTTTT
CAIRPSPSGELFF
>-|14|-|TRBV6-9|TRBJ1-2
TGTGCCAGCAGGGTCGATCAGGGATCGTATGGCTACACCTTC
CASRVDQGSYGYTF
>TRBD1|15|-|TRBV27|TRBJ2-3
TGTGCCAGCAGAGCCCAGGGGGCCCTGTCAGATACGCAGTATTTT
CASRAQGALSDTQYF
>TRBD2|15|-|TRBV13|TRBJ2-7
TGTGCCAGCAGCTCCTTGGGACTAGCGGGAGCCGAGCAGTACTTC
CASSSLGLAGAEQYF
>-|15|-|TRBV9|TRBJ2-1
TGTGCCAGCAGCCCCGGGGGCGGCCCCGACAATGAGCAGTTCTTC
CASSPGGGPDNEQFF
>-|16|-|TRBV19|TRBJ2-1
TGTGCCAGTAGTACAGCGGGCCTTAGCTCCTACAATGAGCAGTTCTTC
CASSTAGLSSYNEQFF
>-|14|medium-sized|TRBV2|TRBJ2-1
TGTGCCAGCAGTGCACTGACAAATTACAATGAGCAGTTCTTC
CASSALTNYNEQFF
>-|14|few|TRBV27|TRBJ2-3
TGTGCCAGCAGTCTGACCCCGGCGGCAGATACGCAGTATTTT
CASSLTPAADTQYF
>TRBD1|15|-|TRBV15|TRBJ2-2
TGTGCCACCAGCAGAGGGACAGGGGAAACCGGGGAGCTGTTTTTT
CATSRGTGETGELFF
>TRBD2|19|few|TRBV2|TRBJ2-1
TGTGCCAGCAGTGAAAGCGAAACAGCGGGAGGATCAGTGTACAATGAGCAGTTCTTC
CASSESETAGGSVYNEQFF
>-|13|-|TRBV27|TRBJ2-7
TGTGCCAGCAGTAAACAGGGTTATCTCGAGCAGTACTTC
CASSKQGYLEQYF
>-|13|-|TRBV4-3|TRBJ1-6
TGCGCCAGCAGCCAAGATTGGTCGTCACCCCTCCACTTT
CASSQDWSSPLHF
>-|16|medium-sized|TRBV19|TRBJ1-1
TGTGCCAGTAGGCTCTCACGGTCGGCCCCGGGACCTGAAGCTTTCTTT
CASRLSRSAPGPEAFF
>TRBD1|13|-|TRBV6-5|TRBJ1-1
TGTGCCAGCAGTCCCGGACAGGGCAATGAAGCTTTCTTT
CASSPGQGNEAFF
>TRBD2|13|-|TRBV28|TRBJ2-7
TGTGCCAGCAGGGGGGGGAAATTTTACGAGCAGTACTTC
CASRGGKFYEQYF
>-|14|-|TRBV6-5|TRBJ2-4
TGTGCCAGCAGTTACTCGGAGTCCAAAAACATTCAGTACTTC
CASSYSESKNIQYF
>-|16|-|TRBV7-6|TRBJ1-3
TGTGCCAGCAGCTTAGCAGACACCCTCTCTGGAAACACCATATATTTT
CASSLADTLSGNTIYF
>-|15|medium-sized|TRBV9|TRBJ2-6
TGTGCCAGCAGCGCGAGAAGCTCTGGGGCCAACGTCCTGACTTTC
CASSARSSGANVLTF
>TRBD1|13|-|TRBV7-9|TRBJ2-7
TGTGCCAGCACCCGAACAGGGGGCCACGAGCAGTACTTC
CASTRTGGHEQYF
>-|14|-|TRBV19|TRBJ2-2
TGTGCCAGTAGTATTTCGGGGTTGTCCGGGGAGCTGTTTTTT
CASSISGLSGELFF
>TRBD1|13|-|TRBV29-1|TRBJ1-1
TGCAGCGTCGGACAGGGGAGCGGCACTGAAGCTTTCTTT
CSVGQGSGTEAFF
>TRBD2|15|-|TRBV27|TRBJ2-3
TGTGCCAGCAGGTCCGGACTAGTGTTGACAGATACGCAGTATTTT
CASRSGLVLTDTQYF
>-|15|once|TRBV28|TRBJ2-1
TGTGCCAGCAGAGCCACCGGGAACTCCTACAATGAGCAGTTCTTC
CASRATGNSYNEQFF
>-|14|few|TRBV4-2|TRBJ2-2
TGTGCCAGCAGCCATCCCGGGGTTGCCGGGGAGCTGTTTTTT
CASSHPGVAGELFF
>TRBD1|16|few|TRBV4-1|TRBJ1-5
TGCGCCAGCAGCAACCGACAGGGATCGGGCAATCAGCCCCAGCATTTT
CASSNRQGSGNQPQHF
>-|10|-|TRBV28|TRBJ2-7
TGTGCCAGCAGTGCCTTCGAGCAGTACTTC
CASSAFEQYF